Below, 18 T cell receptor beta chains from the same sample are listed, as sequenced in a study of blood T cell repertoires in COVID-19. TCRdb's copy holds only in-frame clones and misses some; the assay was immunoSEQ multiplex PCR. The sample shows under 300,000 clones, 70% to 85% of them seen only once. The source material was peripheral blood. The receptor set was obtained from a woman over 75 with acute or convalescent COVID-19.

The chain recombines TRBV29-1 with TRBJ1-3; D call uncertain. Trimming stripped 7 bases from V and 2 bases from J, with 9 bases between. CDR1 is SQVTM, CDR2 ANQGSEA, per germline. The CDR3 runs 12 residues. The CDR3 spells CSAAQAGNTIYF. The CDR3 DNA follows: TGCAGCGCGGCGCAGGCTGGAAACACCATATATTTT. Supplemented by reference TRBV29-1 and TRBJ1-3, the full variable domain reads SAVISQKPSRDICQRGTSLTIQCQVDSQVTMMFWYRQQPGQSLTLIATANQGSEATYESGFVIDKFPISRPNLTFSTLTVSNMSPEDSSIYLCSAAQAGNTIYFGEGSWLTVV.

This chain links TRBV28 with TRBJ2-5; unclear D gene. Germline values: CDR1 MDHEN, CDR2 SYDVKM. V lost 8 bases and J lost 1, with 14 bases in between. This CDR3 has 14 amino acids. CDR3 sequence: CASCRPTSQETQYF. DNA of the CDR3: TGTGCCAGCTGTAGACCGACATCCCAAGAGACCCAGTACTTC.

This chain connects TRBV19 to TRBJ1-3; the match to TRBD1 covers 7 bases. Germline V lookup: CDR1 LNHDA, CDR2 SQIVND (reference sequence). V lost 8 bases to trimming and J lost 0 bases; unmatched junction nucleotides: 10. This CDR3 has 16 amino acids. Here the CDR3 reads CASVPGQLFSGNTIYF. In DNA, the CDR3 is TGTGCCAGTGTACCGGGACAGCTCTTCTCTGGAAACACCATATATTTT.

V is TRBV7-7 and J is TRBJ2-7; TRBD1 matches 7 bases. The CDR3 sequence is 16 residues long. Trimming cost V 5 bases and J 1 base; bases outside gene matches: 11. Looked up from germline, CDR1 is SSHAT and CDR2 is FNYEAQ (reference sequence). CDR3 nucleotide sequence: TGTGCCAGCAGCCCTGGTTCTTGGACAGGATCCTACGAGCAGTACTTC. Protein: CASSPGSWTGSYEQYF.

V and J are TRBV10-3 and TRBJ1-5, with D possibly matching TRBD1 (6 bases). Germline CDR1 reads ENHRY; CDR2 reads SYGVKD. V was pared by 11 bases and J by 2 bases, with 16 bases between. CDR3 length: 14 amino acids. CDR3 bases: TGTGCCGTCCGACCTGAGGGGGGCAATCAGCCCCAGCATTTT. It yields the protein CAVRPEGGNQPQHF.

This clone was seen repeatedly, ten times or more. The rearrangement joins TRBV7-9 to TRBJ2-7; weak D call: TRBD2 (6 bases). Between the trimmed V and J ends, which lost 6 bases and 4 bases, there was a span of 13 bases. The CDR3 loop spans 13 amino acids. Germline V lookup: CDR1 SEHNR, CDR2 FQNEAQ (reference sequence). The CDR3 region is CASSGGRAYEQYF. The DNA of the CDR3 is TGTGCCAGCAGTGGAGGGAGAGCTTACGAGCAGTACTTC.

This clone was seen only a few times. The chain joins TRBV27 to TRBJ1-2; weak D call: TRBD1 (5 bases). From germline, CDR1 is MNHEY and CDR2 SMNVEV (reference sequence). This CDR3 has 15 amino acids. V shed 6 bases and J shed 0 bases, with 14 bases lying between them. In DNA, the CDR3 is TGTGCCAGCAGGAATACAGGACGTACTAACTATGGCTACACCTTC. Translating gives CASRNTGRTNYGYTF.

This clone was counted once. V and J are TRBV7-9 and TRBJ2-2; 9 nucleotides match TRBD1. V shed 11 bases and J 1 base; nucleotides not matched to a gene: 5. The CDR3 consists of 14 residues. The V gene's germline CDR1 is SEHNR and CDR2 FQNEAQ (reference sequence). The chain's CDR3 is CAGRQGVNTGELFF. The CDR3 DNA reads TGTGCCGGTCGACAGGGGGTGAACACCGGGGAGCTGTTTTTT.

The chain joins TRBV15 to TRBJ1-2, with D maybe TRBD1 (5 bases). The CDR3 contains 16 residues. V lost 0 bases and J lost 0, with 11 bases in between. Germline lookup yields CDR1 LNHNV and CDR2 YYDKDF (reference sequence). CDR3 protein: CATSRDGGGPNYGYTF. DNA of the CDR3: TGTGCCACCAGCAGAGATGGGGGAGGACCTAACTATGGCTACACCTTC.

This chain's CDR3 is CASSRLRRDYEQYF. The CDR3 nucleotides are TGTGCCAGCAGTCGGCTACGGCGGGACTACGAGCAGTACTTC. V gene TRBV6-5 combines with J gene TRBJ2-7; tentatively, D is TRBD2 (6 bases). V gave up 5 bases and J gave up 3 bases, with 14 bases separating them. Germline CDR1 reads MNHEY; CDR2 reads SVGAGI. This CDR3 spans 14 amino acids.

The rearrangement uses TRBV13 and TRBJ1-1; 8 bases are a match to TRBD1. The V and J ends lost 4 bases and 8 bases, in that order; junction bases with no gene match: 3. Germline CDR1 and CDR2: PRHDT and FYEKMQ (reference sequence). The CDR3 sequence is 12 residues long. Written as DNA, the CDR3 is TGTGCCAGCAGCTCGGACAGGGAAGAAGCTTTCTTT. Its protein is CASSSDREEAFF.

This clone has just a few counts. This CDR3 is CASSLQGYYGYTF. The DNA of the CDR3 is TGTGCCAGCAGTCTACAGGGCTACTATGGCTACACCTTC. The chain combines TRBV2 with TRBJ1-2; D may be TRBD1 (6 bases). The germline CDR1 and CDR2 sequences are SNHLY and FYNNEI. The CDR3 contains 13 residues. V lost 5 bases, J lost 3 bases, and 10 bases lay in between.

This clone was detected only once. Other DNA variants within this sample encode the same CDR3. The V and J genes are TRBV9 and TRBJ2-1, with D possibly TRBD1 on 6 matching bases. The CDR3 contains 16 residues. The germline CDR1 and CDR2 sequences are SGDLS and YYNGEE. The V gene lost 0 bases and the J gene lost 4 bases, with 14 bases spanning the gap. The CDR3 region has the DNA TGTGCCAGCAGCGTAGTAGGGGGTGGGACGTACAATGAGCAGTTCTTC. Protein: CASSVVGGGTYNEQFF. The whole variable domain, filled in from reference TRBV9 and TRBJ2-1, reads DSGVTQTPKHLITATGQRVTLRCSPRSGDLSVYWYQQSLDQGLQFLIQYYNGEERAKGNILERFSAQQFPDLHSELNLSSLELGDSALYFCASSVVGGGTYNEQFFGPGTRLTVL.

The chain joins TRBV6-5 to TRBJ1-1; 8 bases are shared with TRBD1. CDR3 length: 15 residues. Germline values: CDR1 MNHEY, CDR2 SVGAGI. V shed 5 bases, J shed 2 bases, and the junction held 7 bases outside the gene matches. CDR3 sequence reads: CASSHRGQGNTEAFF. In nucleotides, the CDR3 is TGTGCCAGCAGTCACAGAGGACAGGGCAACACTGAAGCTTTCTTT.

This chain joins TRBV19 and TRBJ1-2; 7 bases are a match to TRBD1. This CDR3 region has 16 residues. Germline V gives CDR1 LNHDA, CDR2 SQIVND (reference sequence). The V segment lost 6 bases and the J segment 5 bases; nucleotides outside the gene matches: 15. As DNA, the CDR3 is TGTGCCAGTAGGTCATGGACAGGCCGGCAAACATATGGCTACACCTTC. Its protein is CASRSWTGRQTYGYTF. Variable domain in full (rest from reference TRBV19 and TRBJ1-2): DGGITQSPKYLFRKEGQNVTLSCEQNLNHDAMYWYRQDPGQGLRLIYYSQIVNDFQKGDIAEGYSVSREKKESFPLTVTSAQKNPTAFYLCASRSWTGRQTYGYTFGSGTRLTVV.

V usage is TRBV4-2 and J usage is TRBJ1-2; D might be TRBD1 (5 bases). Trimming took 0 bases from V and 8 from J, leaving 13 bases between them. Germline V gene lookup returns CDR1 LGHNA and CDR2 YNFKEQ. The CDR3 covers 14 residues. The CDR3 is CASSQDWGVGGYTF. Here the CDR3 DNA reads TGTGCCAGCAGCCAAGATTGGGGGGTAGGAGGCTACACCTTC.

The chain employs TRBV10-3 and TRBJ1-2, with D unclear. Deletions cut 0 bases from V and 3 bases from J, with 5 bases between. The germline V gene has CDR1 ENHRY and CDR2 SYGVKD. This CDR3 region has 13 residues. CDR3 region: CAISESTDYGYTF. For the CDR3, the DNA is TGTGCCATCAGTGAGTCTACAGACTATGGCTACACCTTC.

The chain couples TRBV7-6 to TRBJ2-5; D is perhaps TRBD1 (6 bases). Trimming shortened V by 5 bases and J by 0 bases, and 7 bases separated the two germline ends. CDR3 length equals 13 residues. The germline gives CDR1 SGHVS, CDR2 FNYEAQ. CDR3 in DNA: TGTGCCAGCAGCGGGACACACCAAGAGACCCAGTACTTC. Amino acid sequence: CASSGTHQETQYF.